Shown below are 26 T cell receptor beta chains from a single sample sequenced in a study of blood T cell repertoires in COVID-19. Here immunoSEQ multiplex PCR was the method, and the copy in TCRdb shows in-frame clones only, minus some. This table holds around 220,000 clones, around 83% found once. The sequenced sample was peripheral blood. Receptors were obtained from a woman between 50 and 59 years old with COVID-19, enrolled during active disease.

The chain employs TRBV3-1 (or the pseudogene TRBV3-2) and TRBJ2-2; 8 bases agree with TRBD2. The germline gives CDR1 LGHDT, CDR2 YNNKEL (reference sequence). The CDR3 spans 16 residues. V was clipped by 1 base and J by 0 bases; unmatched bases: 1. CDR3: CASSQGGLANTGELFF. For the CDR3, the DNA is TGTGCCAGCAGCCAAGGGGGACTAGCGAACACCGGGGAGCTGTTTTTT.

The gene calls are TRBV6-2 or TRBV6-3 and TRBJ1-2, with D unclear. Germline values: CDR1 MNHEY, CDR2 SVGEGT. The CDR3 runs 13 residues. V was clipped by 5 bases and J by 2 bases, with 9 bases between them. In DNA, the CDR3 is TGTGCCAGCAGTAATAGAGGGAACTATGGCTACACCTTC. Its protein product is CASSNRGNYGYTF.

V gene TRBV2 combines with J gene TRBJ2-1; 7 nucleotides align to TRBD1. Losses at the gene ends were 1 base for V and 4 bases for J; bases not matched to a gene: 4. The CDR3 consists of 15 residues. Germline V gene data show CDR1 as SNHLY and CDR2 as FYNNEI. The CDR3 DNA follows: TGTGCCAGCAGTGAAGAGGGGGCCTGGTACAATGAGCAGTTCTTC. Its translation is CASSEEGAWYNEQFF.

The chain recombines TRBV11-2 with TRBJ1-1, with D possibly matching TRBD1 (5 bases). The germline V gene has CDR1 SGHAT and CDR2 FQNNGV. The CDR3 spans 14 residues. V lost 0 bases and J 6 bases, leaving 11 bases between the germline ends. The CDR3: CASSLDREGSEAFF. In nucleotides, the CDR3 is TGTGCCAGCAGCTTAGACAGGGAGGGTTCTGAAGCTTTCTTT. Combining the CDR3 with reference TRBV11-2 and TRBJ1-1 gives the whole variable domain EAGVAQSPRYKIIEKRQSVAFWCNPISGHATLYWYQQILGQGPKLLIQFQNNGVVDDSQLPKDRFSAERLKGVDSTLKIQPAKLEDSAVYLCASSLDREGSEAFFGQGTRLTVV.

As DNA, the CDR3 is TGCGCCAGCAGCCAAGAAGGGACAGGGGCTAATGAAAAACTGTTTTTT. Amino acids: CASSQEGTGANEKLFF. The chain carries TRBV4-1 and TRBJ1-4, with 10 bases matching TRBD1. The length of the CDR3 is 16 residues. V was clipped by 0 bases and J by 3 bases; unmatched bases: 1. Germline V CDR1 and CDR2: MGHRA, YSYEKL.

This clone was detected only once. The rearrangement uses TRBV24-1 and TRBJ2-1; a weak D match, TRBD1 (7 bases). Per the germline V gene, CDR1 is KGHDR and CDR2 is SFDVKD. The CDR3 is 15 amino acids. V shed 9 bases and J shed 7 bases, with 21 bases lying between them. The CDR3, as DNA: TGTGCCACCTCTGTCAGGGGGGTAGGAGAGAATGAGCAGTTCTTC. Translating it yields CATSVRGVGENEQFF.

The V and J genes are TRBV18 and TRBJ2-3; D is uncertain. The CDR3 consists of 14 residues. Trimming removed 3 bases at V and 0 bases at J, with 7 bases between. Germline values: CDR1 KGHSH, CDR2 LQKENI. This CDR3 is CASSPLTSTDTQYF. CDR3 DNA sequence: TGTGCCAGCTCACCCCTCACTAGCACAGATACGCAGTATTTT. Full variable domain (outside the CDR3, taken from reference TRBV18 and TRBJ2-3): NAGVMQNPRHLVRRRGQEARLRCSPMKGHSHVYWYRQLPEEGLKFMVYLQKENIIDESGMPKERFSAEFPKEGPSILRIQQVVRGDSAAYFCASSPLTSTDTQYFGPGTRLTVL.

The chain joins TRBV18 to TRBJ2-7, with D possibly being TRBD2 (5 bases). Between the trimmed V and J ends, which lost 2 bases and 7 bases, there was a span of 12 bases. This CDR3 comprises 13 residues. Germline V CDR1 and CDR2: KGHSH, LQKENI. CDR3 region: CASSPRTGEEQYF. In DNA form, the CDR3 reads TGTGCCAGCTCACCAAGGACCGGGGAGGAGCAGTACTTC.

The chain recombines TRBV5-6 with TRBJ2-2; 10 bases align to TRBD2. V was clipped by 1 base and J by 9 bases; unmatched bases: 9. From germline, CDR1 is SGHDT and CDR2 YYEEEE. CDR3 length: 16 residues. CDR3 protein: CASSLLGTSVSRELFF. CDR3 bases: TGTGCCAGCAGCTTGTTAGGGACTAGCGTATCGAGGGAGCTGTTTTTT.

The V gene is TRBV28, the J gene TRBJ1-4; D is undetermined. Trimming cost V 5 bases and J 7 bases, with 14 bases left between them. The CDR3 is 14 amino acids. The germline V gene encodes CDR1 MDHEN and CDR2 SYDVKM. CDR3 DNA sequence: TGTGCCAGCAGTCCCTATGCAGGCAGTGAAAAACTGTTTTTT. This translates into CASSPYAGSEKLFF.

The V and J genes are TRBV5-1 and TRBJ1-1; a weak D match, TRBD1 (6 bases). Germline-derived CDR1 and CDR2 are SGHRS and YFSETQ. V lost 6 bases and J lost 1, with 16 bases in between. CDR3 size: 15 residues. The CDR3 DNA follows: TGCGCCAGCACCAGGGACGGGGGGGCGAACACTGAAGCTTTCTTT. Its translation is CASTRDGGANTEAFF.

This clone was counted between two and nine times. This sequence joins TRBV27 and TRBJ1-5; no firm D call. This CDR3 has 13 amino acids. Germline V gene data show CDR1 as MNHEY and CDR2 as SMNVEV (reference sequence). V lost 3 bases and J 8 bases, leaving 11 bases between the germline ends. The CDR3 loop reads CASSFAGWEPQHF. CDR3 sequence (DNA): TGTGCCAGCAGTTTCGCGGGATGGGAGCCCCAGCATTTT.

This sequence joins TRBV6-6 and TRBJ1-5; a weak D match, TRBD1 (5 bases). The CDR3 loop spans 14 amino acids. Germline-derived CDR1 and CDR2 are MNHNY and SVGAGI (reference sequence). Trimming cost V 6 bases and J 10 bases, with 19 bases left between them. The CDR3 DNA follows: TGTGCCAGCAGGCCGGCCCCCGGCGGGGGACCCCAGCATTTT. Protein product: CASRPAPGGGPQHF.

The rearrangement joins TRBV2 to TRBJ1-1; 7 bases map to TRBD1. The germline V gene has CDR1 SNHLY and CDR2 FYNNEI. The V segment lost 5 bases and the J segment 11 bases; nucleotides outside the gene matches: 8. This CDR3 has 12 amino acids. The CDR3 bases are TGTGCCAGCAGTATAGGGACAGTTTGGGCTTTCTTT. It yields the protein CASSIGTVWAFF.

The chain carries TRBV30 and TRBJ1-2; 7 nucleotides agree with TRBD1. This CDR3 spans 14 amino acids. The V gene end was trimmed by 0 bases and the J gene end by 4 bases; junction bases not matched to a gene: 5. Germline V CDR1 and CDR2: GTSNPN, SVGIG (reference sequence). The CDR3 region is CAWSVGGGSYGYTF. CDR3 sequence (DNA): TGTGCCTGGAGTGTAGGGGGCGGTAGCTATGGCTACACCTTC.

The chain carries TRBV12-3 or TRBV12-4 and TRBJ2-7; 7 bases agree with TRBD1. The CDR3 sequence is 12 residues long. Trimming at V came to 5 bases and at J to 5 bases, leaving 3 bases not matched to a gene. The CDR3 is CASSETGNEQYV. In nucleotides, the CDR3 is TGTGCCAGCAGTGAGACAGGGAACGAGCAGTACGTC.

The chain joins TRBV28 to TRBJ1-2; maybe TRBD1 (5 bases). V was shortened by 5 bases and J by 0 bases, with 13 bases between the two germline ends. Germline CDR1 is MDHEN and CDR2 is SYDVKM. This CDR3 has 15 residues. The DNA for the CDR3 is TGTGCCAGCAGTCACACTGGGGGGGCTAACTATGGCTACACCTTC. Protein: CASSHTGGANYGYTF.

The rearrangement uses TRBV5-1 and TRBJ2-1; D ambiguous. V lost 0 bases to trimming and J lost 5 bases, with 12 bases between them. CDR1 is SGHRS, CDR2 YFSETQ, per germline. The CDR3 spans 15 residues. The CDR3 loop is CASSLVAGSHNEQFF. The CDR3 coding sequence is TGCGCCAGCAGCTTGGTGGCTGGCTCTCACAATGAGCAGTTCTTC.

The chain is built from TRBV11-3 and TRBJ1-5, with 9 bases identical to TRBD1. This CDR3 has 17 amino acids. Germline V gives CDR1 SGHNT, CDR2 YENEEA. J was trimmed by 2 bases and V by 6 bases; bases with no gene match: 11. CDR3 sequence (DNA): TGTGCCAGCAGTCCCGGTACAGGGGGCGATGGCAATCAGCCCCAGCATTTT. Its protein is CASSPGTGGDGNQPQHF.

The rearrangement uses TRBV24-1 and TRBJ2-7, with D possibly TRBD1 on 6 matching bases. The germline CDR1 and CDR2 sequences are KGHDR and SFDVKD. V lost 0 bases to trimming and J lost 4 bases, with 9 bases between them. The CDR3 length is 14 residues. CDR3 region: CATSDLQDRYEQYV. The CDR3 region has the DNA TGTGCCACCAGTGATTTGCAAGACAGGTACGAGCAGTACGTC.

The chain employs TRBV29-1 and TRBJ1-3, with a tentative D call TRBD1 (5 bases). V lost 2 bases and J lost 3, with 8 bases in between. The CDR3 totals 13 residues. Per germline, CDR1 SQVTM and CDR2 ANQGSEA. The CDR3 spells CSVEKGVGNTIYF. The CDR3 bases are TGCAGCGTTGAAAAAGGGGTTGGAAACACCATATATTTT.

V is TRBV2 and J is TRBJ1-2; D not certain. The V and J ends lost 7 bases and 7 bases respectively, with 16 bases between them. This CDR3 is built from 13 residues. Germline V gene lookup returns CDR1 SNHLY and CDR2 FYNNEI. CDR3 coding DNA: TGTGCCAGCACCCTAGGAGGGAGAAGTGGCTACACCTTC. This gives the protein CASTLGGRSGYTF.

This clone was seen a single time. This chain uses TRBV28 with TRBJ2-7, with 7 bases lining up with TRBD2. In germline, CDR1 is MDHEN, CDR2 SYDVKM. V lost 7 bases, J lost 5 bases, and 8 bases stayed unmatched. The CDR3 covers 13 residues. The CDR3 DNA reads as TGTGCCAGCACCGAATTGGGGGGGGACGAGCAGTACTTC. Encoded protein: CASTELGGDEQYF.

V is TRBV5-8 and J is TRBJ1-2, with D possibly TRBD1 on 6 matching bases. The CDR3 is 16 residues long. The germline CDR1 and CDR2 sequences are SGHTS and YDEGEE. V lost 4 bases to trimming and J lost 2 bases, with 18 bases between them. The CDR3 reads CASSLLGGGLNYGYTF. In DNA form, the CDR3 reads TGTGCCAGCAGCCTCTTGGGAGGGGGTTTAAACTATGGCTACACCTTC.

This clone was seen a single time. The rearrangement uses TRBV27 and TRBJ1-5; the D gene is possibly TRBD1 (6 bases). Trimming pared 2 bases from V and 7 bases from J, leaving 9 bases between. Germline-derived CDR1 and CDR2 are MNHEY and SMNVEV (reference sequence). The CDR3 has 13 residues. CDR3 nucleotide sequence: TGTGCCAGCAGTTTAGGGGGCGGGCAGCCCCAGCATTTT. This gives the protein CASSLGGGQPQHF.

V usage is TRBV7-6 and J usage is TRBJ1-2; TRBD1 might be the D (5 bases). The germline V gene has CDR1 SGHVS and CDR2 FNYEAQ. The ends were cut back, 5 bases at V and 5 bases at J, with 18 bases in the middle. The CDR3 consists of 15 residues. CDR3 protein: CASSPSGGTGYGYTF. The CDR3 DNA reads TGTGCCAGCAGCCCCTCGGGGGGAACCGGATATGGCTACACCTTC.